This passage covers 3 T cell receptor beta chains from one sample sequenced in a study of response to subunit inactivated influenza vaccine. One entry per CDR3 protein, called by TCRdb with MiXCR from the RT-PCR reads. The sample carries under 550,000 distinct CDR3 sequences, roughly 8.2% recorded once. The sample here was PBMCs from blood, taken roughly 24 months after vaccination. These receptor sequences come from a man aged 45-69 years who received an inactivated influenza vaccine.

The chain joins TRBV5-1 to TRBJ2-5; maybe TRBD2 (5 bases). Trimming took off 4 bases at V and 5 bases at J, with 15 bases between the two ends. CDR3 length equals 14 residues. CDR1 SGHRS and CDR2 YFSETQ come from the germline V gene. This CDR3 is CASSPLGRRETQYF. DNA for the CDR3: TGCGCCAGCAGCCCCCTGGGCAGGAGGGAGACCCAGTACTTC.

This clonotype occurred many times. This rearrangement joins TRBV29-1 to TRBJ2-4; D could derive from TRBD1 or TRBD2 (6 bases each). The length of the CDR3 is 15 residues. Germline V gene sequence: CDR1 SQVTM, CDR2 ANQGSEA. Trimming took off 4 bases at V and 11 bases at J, with 24 bases between the two ends. The CDR3 sequence: CSVVSLAGGRQLQYF. The CDR3 nucleotides are TGCAGCGTTGTATCTCTTGCTGGGGGGCGGCAGCTTCAGTACTTC.

This clonotype was observed once. This chain connects TRBV2 to TRBJ1-5; 8 nucleotides agree with TRBD1. The V gene's germline CDR1 is SNHLY and CDR2 FYNNEI. The CDR3 covers 14 residues. V lost 6 bases to trimming and J lost 6 bases; unmatched junction nucleotides: 7. The CDR3 DNA follows: TGTGCCAGCAGGTCGGGGACAGGAGTTCAGCCCCAGCATTTT. Its protein is CASRSGTGVQPQHF.